This T cell receptor (beta chain) appears in the sequencing data of a study of T cell responses to AZD1222 COVID-19 vaccine (dated by TCRdb to the early 2020s). About the full investigation: TCR sequencing covered about 230 trial participants: 207 given two doses of AZD1222 and 26 given two doses of MenACWY control vaccine. Trial participants were enrolled into age subgroups of 18-55, 56-69 and 70-plus years, which contained about 150, 28 and 57 TCR-sequenced participants, respectively. Study-wide conclusions, independent of this receptor: Because no day 14 peak-response samples were available, repertoires were characterized only after the peak T cell response. Participants were mostly white British, with more females than males. The authors suggested clonal diversity may have been underestimated. The vaccine-associated CD4 TCRs covered the entire spike protein, and the dominant responses fell in regions 160-218 and 743-854. Reportedly, close to half of the unique spike-specific TCRs recognized epitopes lying outside the regions that are mutated in the B.1.351 and B.1.1.7 variants. Spike-specific TCR breadth and depth rose significantly after two AZD1222 doses compared with day 0 and with MenACWY recipients. The 56-69-year group was small, and its depth increase did not reach significance, likely because of low power. Conclusions about previously exposed vaccinees were limited because only six or seven AZD1222 recipients were SARS-CoV-2 seropositive at baseline.

The CDR3 regions of human TCRbeta chains were analyzed by immunosequencing. The original pipeline was this. TCRs in the repertoires were compared against a reference library of SARS-CoV-2-specific TCRs that had been generated with the MIRA antigen-specificity platform. Breadth meant the fraction of unique TCRs that were SARS-CoV-2-associated, whereas depth meant the fraction of total T cells that were SARS-CoV-2-associated. Each spike-specific TCR was assigned to its reactive spike region and to a CD4 or CD8 class using the MIRA data. Log10-transformed breadth and depth values were compared by one-way ANOVA with Sidak's multiple comparisons tests. TCRdb obtained this table from immuneACCESS and retained in-frame rearrangements with V and J assigned. These tables miss some clones; where compared with another copy, unresolved V genes account for less than half of the shortfall, and the remainder is unexplained. V and J calls and clone size come straight from that table; D and trimming were deduced from the DNA. The sample table shows 77,000 or so clones, and 92% are seen once. The ten largest clones capture roughly 6.8% of the sample.

Via the germline V gene, CDR1 is SGHTA and CDR2 FQGNSA. The CDR3 covers 14 residues, taking in both the cysteine and the phenylalanine. The kept DNA is CDR3 alone, 42 bases in frame from the first base. V is cut back by 3 bases and J by 9 bases, with 6 bases in the junction unmatched. In light of the paper, this sample's time point label describes: baseline before first vaccination. Sample treatment or condition, as interpreted from the label and publication: meningococcal conjugate vaccine given as trial control. Samples from vaccinated people were obtained from the UK trials COV001 and COV002, which included a single-blind randomized controlled phase 2/3 trial of AZD1222 (ChAdOx1 nCoV-19) in healthy adults. For TCRbeta chain sequencing, PBMC samples from trial participants were taken at day 0 and at day 28 after the second dose. A remark on this clone: Its antigen is unknown. Base-call qualities are not available, and no considerably larger clone is one nucleotide away.

The chain links TRBV7-2 with TRBJ2-1, and TRBD2 aligns with 9 junction nucleotides. The material was peripheral blood, obtained on day 0 of MenACWY control vaccination. This receptor was obtained from an adult in good health. The nucleotide sequence reads as follows: TGTGCCAGCAGCTTGCTGGCGGGGGGGCCTGAGCAGTTCTTC. Translated, it gives CASSLLAGGPEQFF.